A single sample is the source of the 26 T cell receptor beta chains below, sequenced in a study of post-analysis software for immune sequencing data (dated by TCRdb to about 2015). Study-wide findings and limitations: Significantly higher frequencies in patients than in controls were found for a handful of TRBV segments, including TRBV5-6, TRBV5-1 and TRBV20-1.

No antigen is known for these receptors. Library generation was performed with PCR. This sample was sequenced with an Illumina HiSeq 2500. Unique molecular identifiers were incorporated into TCR beta cDNA libraries to reduce PCR and sequencing biases. The raw public reads went through TCRdb reprocessing: fastp at Q25, MiXCR clone calling, in-frame beta chains kept. CDR3 protein sequences are deduplicated, and each keeps its most common genes and DNA. The sample yields roughly 800,000 distinct CDR3 sequences; approximately 50% were counted once. The ten largest clones capture approximately 4.5% of the sample. The specimen sequenced was blood. These receptors were taken from a girl aged 10 to 17 with multiple sclerosis.

The rearrangement joins TRBV12-3 or TRBV12-4 to TRBJ2-3, with 9 nucleotides matching TRBD2. The CDR3 contains 19 residues. V was clipped by 2 bases and J by 2 bases; unmatched bases: 14. The CDR3 loop reads CASSLRALLAGRITDTQYF. For the CDR3, the DNA is TGTGCCAGCAGTTTACGGGCCCTGCTAGCGGGACGTATCACAGATACGCAGTATTTT.

The chain carries TRBV9 and TRBJ2-3; D remains ambiguous. The CDR3 loop spans 14 amino acids. Trimming took off 4 bases at V and 0 bases at J, with 9 bases between the two ends. The germline gives CDR1 SGDLS, CDR2 YYNGEE. The DNA for the CDR3 is TGTGCCAGCAGCCTCCCCCTGAGCACAGATACGCAGTATTTT. This codes for CASSLPLSTDTQYF. Using reference TRBV9 and TRBJ2-3 for the parts outside the CDR3, the full variable domain is DSGVTQTPKHLITATGQRVTLRCSPRSGDLSVYWYQQSLDQGLQFLIQYYNGEERAKGNILERFSAQQFPDLHSELNLSSLELGDSALYFCASSLPLSTDTQYFGPGTRLTVL.

The chain recombines TRBV7-7 with TRBJ2-3, with D tentatively TRBD2 (6 bases). From germline, CDR1 is SSHAT and CDR2 FNYEAQ (reference sequence). Trimming cost V 5 bases and J 5 bases, with 17 bases left between them. The CDR3 is 15 amino acids. The CDR3 is CASSLSGSKRDTQYF. CDR3 nucleotide sequence: TGTGCCAGCAGCCTCAGCGGGTCGAAGAGAGATACGCAGTATTTT.

This sequence joins TRBV20-1 and TRBJ2-4; D perhaps matches TRBD1 (5 bases). In germline, CDR1 is DFQATT, CDR2 SNEGSKA (reference sequence). The length of the CDR3 is 19 residues. V lost 5 bases, J lost 0 bases, and 26 bases lay in between. The CDR3 sequence: CSARASPGAGHSAKNIQYF. In DNA, the CDR3 is TGCAGTGCTCGTGCGAGCCCCGGAGCAGGGCATTCAGCCAAAAACATTCAGTACTTC.

This chain joins TRBV20-1 and TRBJ2-5, with D possibly matching TRBD2 (5 bases). V gave up 0 bases and J gave up 5 bases, with 13 bases separating them. The CDR3 contains 14 residues. The V gene's germline CDR1 is DFQATT and CDR2 SNEGSKA (reference sequence). The CDR3 here is CSARDIPRAETQYF. The CDR3 DNA reads as TGCAGTGCTAGAGATATCCCGCGGGCGGAGACCCAGTACTTC.

This chain links TRBV2 with TRBJ2-7; TRBD2 might be the D (7 bases). Per the germline V gene, CDR1 is SNHLY and CDR2 is FYNNEI. The CDR3 runs 14 residues. Deletions cut 6 bases from V and 0 bases from J, with 12 bases between. In DNA form, the CDR3 reads TGTGCCAGCAGGGGGGCTAGCGGCTCCTACGAGCAGTACTTC. This encodes CASRGASGSYEQYF. Filled out from reference TRBV2 and TRBJ2-7, the complete variable domain reads EPEVTQTPSHQVTQMGQEVILRCVPISNHLYFYWYRQILGQKVEFLVSFYNNEISEKSEIFDDQFSVERPDGSNFTLKIRSTKLEDSAMYFCASRGASGSYEQYFGPGTRLTVT.

The chain has TRBV4-1 and TRBJ2-7; D unresolved. Germline V gives CDR1 MGHRA, CDR2 YSYEKL. V was clipped by 3 bases and J by 1 base, with 19 bases between them. The CDR3 is made up of 17 amino acids. The CDR3 reads CASSQVFPGRDSYEQYF. As DNA, the CDR3 is TGCGCCAGCAGCCAGGTATTTCCCGGGCGAGATTCCTACGAGCAGTACTTC.

This rearrangement joins TRBV3-1 to TRBJ1-2; TRBD1 might be the D (5 bases). With 5 bases removed from V and 8 bases from J, the gap between germline ends came to 12 bases. CDR3 size: 12 residues. CDR1 and CDR2 (germline): LGHDT, YNNKEL (reference sequence). The CDR3 spells CASSSQGWGYTF. For the CDR3, the DNA is TGTGCCAGCAGCTCGCAGGGCTGGGGCTACACCTTC.

V usage is TRBV20-1 and J usage is TRBJ2-5; possibly TRBD2 for D (6 bases). CDR1 and CDR2 (germline): DFQATT, SNEGSKA (reference sequence). This CDR3 comprises 13 residues. V dropped 5 bases and J dropped 4 bases, with 14 bases sitting between them. The CDR3 region has the DNA TGCAGTGCTGTTAGGAGGAGGGGAGAGACCCAGTACTTC. It encodes CSAVRRRGETQYF.

This clonotype was detected a few times. This chain joins TRBV12-3 or TRBV12-4 and TRBJ1-2; D unclear. The CDR3 length is 14 residues. The V end lost 1 base, the J end lost 5 bases, and 11 bases lay between the germline ends. The CDR3 loop reads CASSLGQTFYGYTF. DNA of the CDR3: TGTGCCAGCAGTTTAGGGCAGACGTTTTATGGCTACACCTTC.

The V gene is TRBV7-2, the J gene TRBJ2-7, with 9 bases identical to TRBD2. The CDR3 contains 16 residues. Germline CDR1 reads SGHTA; CDR2 reads FQGNSA. V lost 5 bases to trimming and J lost 2 bases; unmatched junction nucleotides: 10. CDR3 nucleotides: TGTGCCAGCAGCATATTAGCGGGGGATTTCCCCTACGAGCAGTACTTC. Translated: CASSILAGDFPYEQYF.

This clonotype is a singleton in its sample. The V and J genes are TRBV20-1 and TRBJ1-1; no definite D call. V lost 0 bases and J lost 8, with 19 bases in between. The CDR3 loop spans 15 amino acids. The germline V gene has CDR1 DFQATT and CDR2 SNEGSKA (reference sequence). CDR3 sequence (DNA): TGCAGTGCTAGAGATCTGAAACGGACGTTATTAGAAGCTTTCTTT. Amino acids: CSARDLKRTLLEAFF.

The rearrangement joins TRBV12-3 or TRBV12-4 to TRBJ2-5; TRBD2 aligns across 10 bases. J lost 5 bases, V lost 7 bases, and 10 bases had no gene match. There are 15 residues in the CDR3. The CDR3, as DNA: TGTGCCAGCACCCCTCGGCTAGCGGGAGCGGAGACCCAGTACTTC. Its translation: CASTPRLAGAETQYF.

The rearrangement joins TRBV2 to TRBJ2-3; no reliable D call. CDR3 length: 15 residues. Trimming removed 2 bases from V and 0 bases from J, with 9 bases in between. CDR1 and CDR2 from the germline V gene are SNHLY and FYNNEI. In DNA, the CDR3 is TGTGCCAGCAGTGAACGGCCAAGGAGCACAGATACGCAGTATTTT. It encodes CASSERPRSTDTQYF.

The gene calls are TRBV7-2 and TRBJ1-2, with no clear D. Trimming removed 5 bases from V and 5 bases from J, with 12 bases in between. In germline, CDR1 is SGHTA, CDR2 FQGNSA. CDR3 size: 13 residues. CDR3 in amino acids: CASSQPLEYGYTF. For the CDR3, the DNA is TGTGCCAGCAGCCAACCCCTGGAGTATGGCTACACCTTC.

This clonotype was counted a few times. V gene TRBV29-1 combines with J gene TRBJ2-1; D is perhaps TRBD1 (5 bases). Germline CDR1 and CDR2: SQVTM and ANQGSEA. The CDR3 covers 14 residues. V lost 1 base and J lost 2, with 9 bases in between. The CDR3: CSVEGGATYNEQFF. CDR3 nucleotide sequence: TGCAGCGTTGAAGGTGGGGCTACCTACAATGAGCAGTTCTTC.

This clonotype came up a few times. The rearrangement links TRBV3-1 to TRBJ2-4, with 7 bases matching TRBD2. CDR3 length: 17 amino acids. Looked up from germline, CDR1 is LGHDT and CDR2 is YNNKEL (reference sequence). The junction had 7 bases not matched to a gene; V was cut back by 1 base and J by 1 base. The CDR3 DNA reads TGTGCCAGCAGCCAAGCCTGGAGGCGGGAGGCCAAAAACATTCAGTACTTC. Its protein product is CASSQAWRREAKNIQYF.

The chain links TRBV5-5 to TRBJ1-1, with D maybe TRBD1 (6 bases). This CDR3 spans 12 amino acids. Germline V gene data show CDR1 as SGHKS and CDR2 as YYEKEE (reference sequence). Trimming shortened V by 7 bases and J by 4 bases, and 11 bases separated the two germline ends. CDR3 region: CASYRETTEAFF. The CDR3 DNA follows: TGTGCCAGCTACAGGGAGACCACTGAAGCTTTCTTT.

This clonotype has only a few counts. V is TRBV29-1 and J is TRBJ2-3; a possible D gene is TRBD1 (5 bases). Trimming took 7 bases from V and 2 from J, leaving 19 bases between them. Germline V CDR1 and CDR2: SQVTM, ANQGSEA. CDR3 length equals 15 residues. The CDR3 DNA follows: TGCAGCGCCAGGGATTACACTATAAACACAGATACGCAGTATTTT. Translating it yields CSARDYTINTDTQYF.

V usage is TRBV4-2 and J usage is TRBJ2-4; D perhaps matches TRBD1 (6 bases). The end of the DNA aligns better with TRBJ2-5, so the J call may be wrong. The CDR3 runs 15 residues. CDR1 and CDR2 (germline): LGHNA, YNFKEQ. CDR3 nucleotides: TGTGCCAGCAGCCAAGACCACTCCGAACAGGGGACCCAGTACTTC. This codes for CASSQDHSEQGTQYF.

This clonotype was observed a handful of times. This chain connects TRBV4-1 to TRBJ1-1; 9 bases match TRBD1. The germline gives CDR1 MGHRA, CDR2 YSYEKL. Trimming cost V 4 bases and J 4 bases; bases outside gene matches: 13. This CDR3 has 17 amino acids. The CDR3 bases are TGCGCCAGCAGCCCTTACCGGGACAGGGTAGTCGGCACTGAAGCTTTCTTT. Its protein product is CASSPYRDRVVGTEAFF.

This clonotype has just a few counts. An end of the junction differs from the germline gene, which may be a read error. The genes are TRBV12-3 or TRBV12-4 and TRBJ2-3, with D tentatively TRBD2 (6 bases). CDR3 size: 13 residues. CDR3: CASSLAIQDTQYF. The CDR3 DNA reads as TGTGCCAGCAGTCTAGCGATACAAGATACGCAGTATTTT.

The CDR3 DNA sequence: TGTGCCAGCAGCGCCGGACAGGGACAGACCCAGTACTTC. This sequence encodes CASSAGQGQTQYF. The V gene is TRBV5-5, the J gene TRBJ2-5, with 8 bases matching TRBD1. The germline gives CDR1 SGHKS, CDR2 YYEKEE (reference sequence). The CDR3 totals 13 residues. The trim removed 4 bases at V and 6 bases at J, leaving 5 bases unmatched.

V usage is TRBV29-1 and J usage is TRBJ2-5; D may be TRBD2 (6 bases). The V end was cut by 5 bases, the J end by 1 base, with 17 bases between. Germline CDR1 SQVTM, CDR2 ANQGSEA. The CDR3 totals 15 residues. DNA for the CDR3: TGCAGCGTTAGGGATGGAGGGGCTACCCAAGAGACCCAGTACTTC. As protein: CSVRDGGATQETQYF.

This clonotype was counted only a few times. The V call is TRBV7-9, the J call TRBJ2-1, with TRBD2 identical over 9 bases. The CDR3 loop spans 17 amino acids. V lost 3 bases to trimming and J lost 3 bases; unmatched junction nucleotides: 9. From germline, CDR1 is SEHNR and CDR2 FQNEAQ (reference sequence). This CDR3 reads CASSFGLAGGIYNEQFF. The CDR3 DNA reads as TGTGCCAGCAGCTTCGGACTGGCGGGAGGGATCTACAATGAGCAGTTCTTC.

The V and J genes are TRBV30 and TRBJ2-5; 7 bases align to TRBD1. Germline V gives CDR1 GTSNPN, CDR2 SVGIG (reference sequence). The trim removed 2 bases at V and 5 bases at J, leaving 8 bases unmatched. The CDR3 totals 14 residues. The CDR3 loop reads CAWSTRQGWETQYF. Written as DNA, the CDR3 is TGTGCCTGGAGTACCCGACAGGGATGGGAGACCCAGTACTTC.